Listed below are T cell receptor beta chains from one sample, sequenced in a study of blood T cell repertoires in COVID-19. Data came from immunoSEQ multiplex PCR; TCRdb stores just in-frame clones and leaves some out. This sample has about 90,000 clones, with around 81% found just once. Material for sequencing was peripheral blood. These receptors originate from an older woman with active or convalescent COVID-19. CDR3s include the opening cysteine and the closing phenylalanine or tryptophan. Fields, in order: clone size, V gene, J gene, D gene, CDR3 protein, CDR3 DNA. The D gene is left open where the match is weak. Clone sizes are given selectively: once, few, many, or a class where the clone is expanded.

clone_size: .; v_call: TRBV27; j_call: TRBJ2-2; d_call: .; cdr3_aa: CASSSDGLSSRELFF; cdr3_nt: TGTGCCAGCAGTTCCGACGGACTGAGCAGTCGGGAGCTGTTTTTT
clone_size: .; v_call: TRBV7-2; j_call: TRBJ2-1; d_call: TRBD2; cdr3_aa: CASSKSAGTTSYNEQFF; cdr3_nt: TGTGCCAGCAGCAAGAGCGCCGGGACTACTTCCTACAATGAGCAGTTCTTC
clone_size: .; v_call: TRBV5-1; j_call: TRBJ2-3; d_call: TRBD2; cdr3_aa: CASSRGLAGGSTDTQYF; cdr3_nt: TGCGCCAGCAGCAGGGGACTAGCGGGGGGTAGCACAGATACGCAGTATTTT
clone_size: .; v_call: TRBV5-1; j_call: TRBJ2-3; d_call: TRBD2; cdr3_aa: CASNLTAGETDTQYF; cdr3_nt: TGCGCCAGCAACTTGACCGCGGGGGAAACAGATACGCAGTATTTT
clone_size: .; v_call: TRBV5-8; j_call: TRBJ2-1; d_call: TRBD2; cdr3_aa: CASSWSGSYNEQFF; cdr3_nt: TGTGCCAGCAGCTGGAGCGGGAGCTACAATGAGCAGTTCTTC
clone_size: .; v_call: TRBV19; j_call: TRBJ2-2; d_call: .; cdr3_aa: CASSIGPNTGELFF; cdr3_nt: TGTGCCAGTAGTATAGGGCCCAACACCGGGGAGCTGTTTTTT
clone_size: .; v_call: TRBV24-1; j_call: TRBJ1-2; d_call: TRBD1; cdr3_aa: CATSDPTGIKGYTF; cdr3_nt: TGTGCCACCAGTGACCCGACAGGGATCAAGGGCTACACCTTC
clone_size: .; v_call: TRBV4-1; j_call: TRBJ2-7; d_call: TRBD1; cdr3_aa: CASSQAFVPGQGMNF; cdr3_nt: TGCGCCAGCAGCCAAGCGTTCGTCCCGGGACAGGGTATGAACTTC
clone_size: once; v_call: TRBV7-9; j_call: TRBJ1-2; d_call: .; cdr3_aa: CASSLAGLGLLGYTF; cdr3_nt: TGTGCCAGCAGCTTAGCGGGACTGGGACTTCTGGGCTACACCTTC
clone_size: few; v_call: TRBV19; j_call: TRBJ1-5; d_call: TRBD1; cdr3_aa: CASSSRRDSRPNSNQPQHF; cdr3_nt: TGTGCCAGTAGTTCCCGCCGGGACAGTCGACCCAATAGCAATCAGCCCCAGCATTTT
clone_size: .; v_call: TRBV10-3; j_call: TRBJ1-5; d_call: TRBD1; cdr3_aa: CATSGQGGGNQPQHF; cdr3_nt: TGTGCCACCTCGGGACAGGGGGGCGGCAATCAGCCCCAGCATTTT
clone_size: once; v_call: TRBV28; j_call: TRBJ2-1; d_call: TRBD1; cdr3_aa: CASSWGQYNEQFF; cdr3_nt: TGTGCCAGCAGTTGGGGACAGTACAATGAGCAGTTCTTC
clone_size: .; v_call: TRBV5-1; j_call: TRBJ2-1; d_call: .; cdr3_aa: CASSLAPGDSYNEQFF; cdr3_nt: TGCGCCAGCAGCTTGGCCCCAGGGGACTCCTACAATGAGCAGTTCTTC
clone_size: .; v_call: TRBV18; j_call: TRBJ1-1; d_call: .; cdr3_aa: CASHGQGQVEAFF; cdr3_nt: TGTGCCAGCCACGGTCAGGGGCAGGTTGAAGCTTTCTTT
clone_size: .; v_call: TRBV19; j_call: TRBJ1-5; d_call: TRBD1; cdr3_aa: CASSSGQGLEPQHF; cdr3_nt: TGTGCCAGTAGTAGTGGACAGGGGTTGGAGCCCCAGCATTTT
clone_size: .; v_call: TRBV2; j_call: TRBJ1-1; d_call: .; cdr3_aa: CASRVQGNTEAFF; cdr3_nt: TGTGCCAGCAGGGTGCAGGGGAACACTGAAGCTTTCTTT
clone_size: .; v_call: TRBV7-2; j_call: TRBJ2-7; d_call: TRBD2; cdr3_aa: CASSLVGGGLSYEQYF; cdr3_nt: TGTGCCAGCAGCTTAGTGGGCGGGGGACTCTCCTACGAGCAGTACTTC
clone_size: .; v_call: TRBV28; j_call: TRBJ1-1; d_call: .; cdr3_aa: CASSSAWGRVTEAFF; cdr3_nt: TGTGCCAGCAGTTCCGCCTGGGGGAGGGTCACTGAAGCTTTCTTT
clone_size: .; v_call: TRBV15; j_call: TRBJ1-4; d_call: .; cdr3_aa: CATSRDQFEKLFF; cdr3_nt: TGTGCCACCAGCAGAGATCAGTTTGAAAAACTGTTTTTT
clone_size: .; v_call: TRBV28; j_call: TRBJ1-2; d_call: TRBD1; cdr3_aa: CASSSDRGPLNYGYTF; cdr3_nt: TGTGCCAGCAGCAGCGACAGGGGACCCCTTAACTATGGCTACACCTTC
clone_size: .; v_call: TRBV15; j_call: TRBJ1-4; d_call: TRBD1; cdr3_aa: CATSSPGQGYEKLFF; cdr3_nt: TGTGCCACCAGCAGTCCGGGACAGGGGTATGAAAAACTGTTTTTT
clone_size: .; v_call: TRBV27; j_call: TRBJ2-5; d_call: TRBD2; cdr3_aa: CASSLLSGGDQETQYF; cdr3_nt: TGTGCCAGCAGTTTACTTAGCGGGGGGGATCAAGAGACCCAGTACTTC
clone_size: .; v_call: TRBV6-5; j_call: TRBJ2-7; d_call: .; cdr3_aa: CASSPPGITGGEQYF; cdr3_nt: TGTGCCAGTTCCCCTCCGGGAATTACTGGCGGGGAGCAGTACTTC
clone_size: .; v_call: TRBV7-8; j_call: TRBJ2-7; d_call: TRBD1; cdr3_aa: CASSFNTGGPFQQYF; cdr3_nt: TGTGCCAGCAGCTTCAACACAGGGGGCCCGTTTCAGCAGTACTTC
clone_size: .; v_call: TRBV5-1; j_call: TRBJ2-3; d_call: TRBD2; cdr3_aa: CASSSTSGESDTQYF; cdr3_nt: TGCGCCAGCAGCTCGACTAGCGGGGAATCAGATACGCAGTATTTT
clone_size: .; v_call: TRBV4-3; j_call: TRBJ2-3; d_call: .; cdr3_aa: CASSQSNTQYF; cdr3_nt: TGCGCCAGCAGCCAATCTAACACGCAGTATTTT
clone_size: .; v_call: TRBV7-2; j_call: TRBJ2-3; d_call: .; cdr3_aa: CASSLGSGSDTQYF; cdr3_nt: TGTGCCAGCAGCCTAGGAAGCGGGTCAGATACGCAGTATTTT
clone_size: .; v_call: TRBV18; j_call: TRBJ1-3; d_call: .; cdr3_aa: CASSPAGGYGNTIYF; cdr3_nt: TGTGCCAGCTCACCCGCCGGAGGATATGGAAACACCATATATTTT
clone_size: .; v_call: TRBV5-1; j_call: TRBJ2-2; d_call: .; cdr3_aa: CASSTTGNTGELFF; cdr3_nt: TGCGCCAGCAGCACGACAGGGAACACCGGGGAGCTGTTTTTT
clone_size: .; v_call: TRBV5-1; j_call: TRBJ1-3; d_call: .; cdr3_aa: CASSLASVGIGGNTIYF; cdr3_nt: TGCGCCAGCAGCTTGGCTTCCGTCGGGATAGGCGGAAACACCATATATTTT
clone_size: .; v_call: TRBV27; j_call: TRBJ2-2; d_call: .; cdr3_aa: CASSWAGNTGELFF; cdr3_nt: TGTGCCAGCAGCTGGGCGGGGAACACCGGGGAGCTGTTTTTT
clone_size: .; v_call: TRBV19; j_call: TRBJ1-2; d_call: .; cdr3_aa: CASSIGPLWQAHGYTF; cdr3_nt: TGTGCCAGTAGTATAGGGCCCCTTTGGCAGGCCCATGGCTACACCTTC
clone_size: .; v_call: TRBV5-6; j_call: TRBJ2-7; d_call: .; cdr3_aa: CASSLVEKYEQYF; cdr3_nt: TGTGCCAGCAGCTTGGTGGAGAAATACGAGCAGTACTTC
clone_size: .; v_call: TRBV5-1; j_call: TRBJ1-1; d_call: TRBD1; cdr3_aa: CASSLDTGGTEAFF; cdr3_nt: TGCGCCAGCAGCTTGGACACAGGGGGCACTGAAGCTTTCTTT
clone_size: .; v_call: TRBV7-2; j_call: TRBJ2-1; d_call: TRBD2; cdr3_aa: CASSLGISGYNEQFF; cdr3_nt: TGTGCCAGCAGCTTAGGTATTAGCGGGTACAATGAGCAGTTCTTC
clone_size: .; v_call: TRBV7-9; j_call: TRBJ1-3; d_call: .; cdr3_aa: CASSSSIGQLYSGNTIYF; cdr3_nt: TGTGCCAGCAGCTCAAGTATAGGACAGCTTTACTCTGGAAACACCATATATTTT
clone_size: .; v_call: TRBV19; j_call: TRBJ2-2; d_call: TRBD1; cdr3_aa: CASSPWTGSGSGELFF; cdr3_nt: TGTGCCAGTAGTCCATGGACAGGATCAGGTTCCGGGGAGCTGTTTTTT
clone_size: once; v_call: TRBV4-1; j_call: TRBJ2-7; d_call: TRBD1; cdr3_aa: CASSQYGTGGYEQYF; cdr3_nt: TGCGCCAGCAGCCAATACGGGACAGGGGGCTACGAGCAGTACTTC
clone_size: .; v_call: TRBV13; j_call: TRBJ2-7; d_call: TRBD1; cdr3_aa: CASSLGFFNGTGGYEQYF; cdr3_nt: TGTGCCAGCAGCTTAGGCTTTTTCAACGGGACAGGGGGCTACGAGCAGTACTTC
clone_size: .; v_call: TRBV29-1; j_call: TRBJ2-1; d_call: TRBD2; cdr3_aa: CSTRLAGEQFF; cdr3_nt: TGCAGCACCAGACTAGCGGGCGAGCAGTTCTTC
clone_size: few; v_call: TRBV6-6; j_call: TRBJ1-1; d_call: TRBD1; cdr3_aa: CASSYSIGDSRAFF; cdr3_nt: TGTGCCAGCAGTTACTCGATAGGGGACAGTCGAGCTTTCTTT
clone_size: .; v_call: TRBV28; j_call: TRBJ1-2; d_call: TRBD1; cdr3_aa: CASSLNSRDRRYTF; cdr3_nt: TGTGCCAGCAGTTTAAATTCTCGGGACAGGAGGTACACCTTC
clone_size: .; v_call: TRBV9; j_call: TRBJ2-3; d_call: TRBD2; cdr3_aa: CASSPPGGSTDTQYF; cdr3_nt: TGTGCCAGCAGCCCCCCGGGGGGAAGCACAGATACGCAGTATTTT
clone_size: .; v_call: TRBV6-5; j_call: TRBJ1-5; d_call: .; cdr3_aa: CASTSDSGTQHF; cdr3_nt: TGTGCCAGCACCTCCGATAGCGGTACCCAGCATTTT
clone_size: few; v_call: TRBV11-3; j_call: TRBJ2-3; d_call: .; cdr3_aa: CASSLGQGPPADTQYF; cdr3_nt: TGTGCCAGCAGCTTAGGCCAGGGGCCCCCAGCAGATACGCAGTATTTT
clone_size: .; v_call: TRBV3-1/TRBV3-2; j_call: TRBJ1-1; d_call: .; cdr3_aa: CASSQGSRGTEAFF; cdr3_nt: TGTGCCAGCAGCCAAGGCTCCAGGGGAACTGAAGCTTTCTTT
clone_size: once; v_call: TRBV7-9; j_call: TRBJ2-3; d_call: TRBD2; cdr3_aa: CASSSPTSGGAPTDTQYF; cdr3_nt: TGTGCCAGCAGCTCGCCCACTAGCGGGGGGGCACCCACAGATACGCAGTATTTT
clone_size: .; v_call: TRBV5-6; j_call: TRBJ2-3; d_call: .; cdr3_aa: CASSLGFTLAGQYF; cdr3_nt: TGTGCCAGCAGCTTGGGTTTTACACTAGCTGGGCAGTATTTT
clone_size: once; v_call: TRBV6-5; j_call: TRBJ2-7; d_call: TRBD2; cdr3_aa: CASRRLAAYEQYF; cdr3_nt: TGTGCCAGCAGAAGACTAGCGGCCTACGAGCAGTACTTC
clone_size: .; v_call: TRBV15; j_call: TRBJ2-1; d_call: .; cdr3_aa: CATSRDRGGQSYNEQFF; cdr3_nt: TGTGCCACCAGCAGAGATCGCGGGGGCCAATCCTACAATGAGCAGTTCTTC
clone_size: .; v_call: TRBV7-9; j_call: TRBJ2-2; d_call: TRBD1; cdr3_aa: CASSLSGTGLTGELFF; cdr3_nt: TGTGCCAGCAGCTTAAGTGGGACAGGGCTCACCGGGGAGCTGTTTTTT
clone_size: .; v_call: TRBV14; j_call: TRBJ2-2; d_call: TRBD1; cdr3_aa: CASSQNPTGTGELFF; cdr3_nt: TGTGCCAGCAGCCAAAACCCGACAGGGACCGGGGAGCTGTTTTTT
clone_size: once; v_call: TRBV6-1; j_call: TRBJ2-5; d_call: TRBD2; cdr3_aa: CASSAGGYWEQETQYF; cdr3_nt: TGTGCCAGCAGTGCGGGGGGGTATTGGGAGCAAGAGACCCAGTACTTC
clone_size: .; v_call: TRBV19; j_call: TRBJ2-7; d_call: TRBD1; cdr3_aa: CASSIDRGSYEQYF; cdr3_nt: TGTGCCAGTAGTATTGACAGGGGGTCATACGAGCAGTACTTC
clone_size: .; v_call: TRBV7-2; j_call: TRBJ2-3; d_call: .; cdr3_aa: CASSSTQRPGTDTQYF; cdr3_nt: TGTGCCAGCAGCTCGACACAGCGGCCCGGCACAGATACGCAGTATTTT
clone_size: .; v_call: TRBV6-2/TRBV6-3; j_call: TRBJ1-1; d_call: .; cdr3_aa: CASSYKEGTRNTEAFF; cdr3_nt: TGTGCCAGCAGTTACAAGGAGGGGACGAGGAACACTGAAGCTTTCTTT
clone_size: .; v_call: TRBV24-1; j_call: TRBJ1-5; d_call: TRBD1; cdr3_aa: CATSDLDRGLNQPQHF; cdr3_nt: TGTGCCACCAGTGACCTAGACAGGGGGCTGAATCAGCCCCAGCATTTT
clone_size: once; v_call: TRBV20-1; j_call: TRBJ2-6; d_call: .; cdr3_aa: CSASHGAFSGANVLTF; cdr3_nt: TGCAGTGCTAGTCATGGGGCCTTCTCTGGGGCCAACGTCCTGACTTTC
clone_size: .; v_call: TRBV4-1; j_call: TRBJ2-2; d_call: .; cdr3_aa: CASRPILLAGARGELFF; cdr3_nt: TGCGCCAGCAGGCCGATATTACTGGCGGGGGCGCGAGGGGAGCTGTTTTTT
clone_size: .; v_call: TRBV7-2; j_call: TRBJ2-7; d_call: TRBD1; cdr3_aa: CASSVGQGSPYEQYF; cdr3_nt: TGTGCCAGCAGCGTCGGACAGGGGAGTCCCTACGAGCAGTACTTC